Listed here are 13 T cell receptor beta chains from one sample, sequenced in a study of cytomegalovirus exposure and HLA in healthy donors. The PCR was carried out with 60 Vbeta primers and 13 Jbeta primers. Data came from immunoSEQ multiplex PCR; TCRdb stores just in-frame clones and leaves some out. The sample carries roughly 150,000 clones, more than 75% recorded once. The source material was PBMCs. The source is a man in his thirties or forties in good health and CMV-seronegative.

This chain connects TRBV7-2 to TRBJ1-2; D gene ambiguous. Germline CDR1 and CDR2: SGHTA and FQGNSA. Trimming removed 0 bases from V and 7 bases from J, with 9 bases in between. This CDR3 comprises 13 residues. CDR3 in amino acids: CASSLAGSSGYTF. In nucleotides, the CDR3 is TGTGCCAGCAGCTTAGCGGGCAGTTCTGGCTACACCTTC.

The J gene is TRBJ2-3, the V gene TRBV6-5, with TRBD2 identical over 9 bases. The CDR3 runs to 15 residues. V lost 5 bases and J lost 8; bases outside the gene matches: 11. CDR1 is MNHEY, CDR2 SVGAGI, per germline. The CDR3 nucleotides read TGTGCCAGCAGTCCTTATATGACTAGCGGTGGTACGCAGTATTTT. Protein product: CASSPYMTSGGTQYF.

The rearrangement joins TRBV7-2 to TRBJ2-5; TRBD2 matches at 11 bases. CDR1 SGHTA and CDR2 FQGNSA come from the germline V gene. The V segment lost 1 base and the J segment 2 bases; nucleotides outside the gene matches: 6. There are 17 residues in the CDR3. DNA for the CDR3: TGTGCCAGCAGCTTAGTAGGGACTAGCGGACAGCAAGAGACCCAGTACTTC. Its protein is CASSLVGTSGQQETQYF.

The CDR3: CASSLARGPAGTQYF. The CDR3 region has the DNA TGTGCCAGCTCACTAGCCAGGGGCCCGGCTGGGACCCAGTACTTC. The chain links TRBV18 to TRBJ2-5, with TRBD1 as a possible D gene (6 bases). Germline CDR1 and CDR2: KGHSH and LQKENI. Trimming took 4 bases from V and 7 from J, leaving 19 bases between them. There are 15 residues in the CDR3.

This clone showed up just once. The gene calls are TRBV7-2 and TRBJ1-4; 12 nucleotides agree with TRBD1. Trimming took 5 bases from V and 5 from J; bases not matched to a gene: 6. The CDR3 length is 16 residues. Germline CDR1 SGHTA, CDR2 FQGNSA. The CDR3 loop is CASSRQGTGGNEKLFF. CDR3 in DNA: TGTGCCAGCAGCCGCCAAGGGACAGGGGGCAATGAAAAACTGTTTTTT.

This clone has only a few counts. The chain couples TRBV5-5 to TRBJ1-1; possible D gene TRBD1, 6 bases. V lost 0 bases and J lost 1, with 7 bases in between. Germline values: CDR1 SGHKS, CDR2 YYEKEE (reference sequence). This CDR3 region has 14 residues. The CDR3 spells CASSLGTANTEAFF. CDR3 nucleotides: TGTGCCAGCAGCTTGGGGACAGCGAACACTGAAGCTTTCTTT.

This rearrangement joins TRBV7-6 to TRBJ2-1, with D unresolved. The germline CDR1 and CDR2 sequences are SGHVS and FNYEAQ. This CDR3 is 12 amino acids long. Trimming pared 5 bases from V and 3 bases from J, leaving 5 bases between. CDR3 in DNA: TGTGCCAGCAGCAACAACTACAATGAGCAGTTCTTC. It codes for CASSNNYNEQFF.

The rearrangement uses TRBV5-4 and TRBJ2-7; 8 nucleotides match TRBD1. The CDR3 spans 13 residues. With 3 bases clipped from V and 3 bases from J, the junction kept 2 bases outside the gene matches. CDR1 and CDR2 (germline): SGHNT, YYREEE (reference sequence). CDR3 residues: CASSWDRIYEQYF. The CDR3 DNA is TGTGCCAGCAGCTGGGACAGGATCTACGAGCAGTACTTC. Looking up the rest from reference TRBV5-4 and TRBJ2-7 gives the full variable domain: ETGVTQSPTHLIKTRGQQVTLRCSSQSGHNTVSWYQQALGQGPQFIFQYYREEENGRGNFPPRFSGLQFPNYSSELNVNALELDDSALYLCASSWDRIYEQYFGPGTRLTVT.

V usage is TRBV4-3 and J usage is TRBJ1-4, with a possible D match to TRBD1 (6 bases). In germline, CDR1 is LGHNA, CDR2 YSLEER. Deletions cut 0 bases from V and 7 bases from J, with 12 bases between. The CDR3 is 15 residues long. CDR3 residues: CASSQERTEGEKLFF. In nucleotides, the CDR3 is TGCGCCAGCAGCCAAGAAAGGACAGAGGGTGAAAAACTGTTTTTT.

This chain uses TRBV5-1 with TRBJ1-2; 7 nucleotides match TRBD1. CDR1 and CDR2 (germline): SGHRS, YFSETQ. The CDR3 sequence is 17 residues long. V trimming: 1 base; J trimming: 2 bases; junction bases outside the gene matches: 11. For the CDR3, the DNA is TGCGCCAGCAGCTTGACACTAAACAGGGGCCAAAACTATGGCTACACCTTC. Translation gives CASSLTLNRGQNYGYTF.

This clone has a handful of counts. The gene calls are TRBV5-1 and TRBJ2-1, with 11 bases fitting TRBD2. There are 15 residues in the CDR3. Germline assignment: CDR1 SGHRS and CDR2 YFSETQ. Losses at the gene ends were 6 bases for V and 5 bases for J; bases not matched to a gene: 7. The CDR3 region is CASKTSGSSDNEQFF. The CDR3 DNA reads TGCGCCAGCAAAACTAGCGGGAGTAGCGACAATGAGCAGTTCTTC.

With respect to this clone: One end of the junction fails to match germline, which may point to a read error. The rearrangement uses TRBV7-9 and TRBJ2-7; D uncertain. Germline values: CDR1 SEHNR, CDR2 FQNEAQ (reference sequence). The length of the CDR3 is 12 residues. CDR3 sequence (DNA): TGTTCCAGCAGCTTAGATTATCGCGAGCAGTACTTC. Translating it yields CSSSLDYREQYF.

The chain is built from TRBV29-1 and TRBJ2-5, with 10 bases identical to TRBD2. There are 16 residues in the CDR3. The ends lost 6 bases at V and 1 base at J; junction bases unmatched: 11. Germline assignment: CDR1 SQVTM and CDR2 ANQGSEA. CDR3 protein: CSVTGLLAGPQETQYF. CDR3 nucleotides: TGCAGCGTCACTGGACTACTAGCGGGGCCCCAAGAGACCCAGTACTTC.